Reported below is one T cell receptor (beta chain). Its target is unknown. The CDR3 loop spans 16 amino acids. Trimming shortened V by 5 bases and J by 5 bases, and 18 bases separated the two germline ends. Germline CDR1 reads LNHNV; CDR2 reads YYDKDF (reference sequence). This entry comes from a study of cytomegalovirus exposure and HLA in healthy donors. Study-level information: The 90 to 150 validation repertoires matched the approximately 700 first-cohort repertoires in platform, a later analysis reported. Study findings and constraints: The study designated 160 or so TCR beta chains cytomegalovirus-associated. A few chains linked to CMV were shown in vitro to be specific for CMV antigens.

Measured with immunoSEQ multiplex PCR; TCRdb has only the in-frame clones, and not every one. The table has 130,000 to 150,000 clones, roughly nine tenths seen once. V is TRBV15 and J is TRBJ2-2; weak D call: TRBD2 (7 bases). The receptor was derived from a woman aged 18-29 years in good health and CMV-seropositive. The sample taken for sequencing was PBMCs. The CDR3 DNA is TGTGCCACCAGCGGACCCCGAAGGGGGGGAACCGGGGAGCTGTTTTTT. Amino acid sequence: CATSGPRRGGTGELFF.